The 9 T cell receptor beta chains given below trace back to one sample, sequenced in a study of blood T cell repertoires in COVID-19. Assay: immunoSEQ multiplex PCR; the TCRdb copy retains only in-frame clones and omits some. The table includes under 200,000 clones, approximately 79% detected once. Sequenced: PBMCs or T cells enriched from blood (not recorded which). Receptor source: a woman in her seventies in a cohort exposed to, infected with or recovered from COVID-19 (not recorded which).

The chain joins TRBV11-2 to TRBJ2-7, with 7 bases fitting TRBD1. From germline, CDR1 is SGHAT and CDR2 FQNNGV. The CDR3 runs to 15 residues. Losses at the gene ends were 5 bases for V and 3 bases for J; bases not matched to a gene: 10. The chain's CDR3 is CASSIRDSSLYEQYF. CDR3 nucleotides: TGTGCCAGCAGCATACGGGACAGTTCCCTCTACGAGCAGTACTTC.

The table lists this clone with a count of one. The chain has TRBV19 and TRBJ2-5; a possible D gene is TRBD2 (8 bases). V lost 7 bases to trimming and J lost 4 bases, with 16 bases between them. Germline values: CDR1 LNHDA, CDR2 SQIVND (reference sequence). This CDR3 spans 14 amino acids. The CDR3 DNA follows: TGTGCCAGTAAACTAGCGGAGGGGGCAGAGACCCAGTACTTC. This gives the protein CASKLAEGAETQYF.

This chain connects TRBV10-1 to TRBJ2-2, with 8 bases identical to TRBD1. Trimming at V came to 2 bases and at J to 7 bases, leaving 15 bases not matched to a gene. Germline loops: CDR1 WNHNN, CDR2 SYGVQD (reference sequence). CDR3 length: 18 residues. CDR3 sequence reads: CASSERVAGTGDIGELFF. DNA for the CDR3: TGCGCCAGCAGTGAGAGGGTAGCCGGGACAGGAGACATCGGGGAGCTGTTTTTT.

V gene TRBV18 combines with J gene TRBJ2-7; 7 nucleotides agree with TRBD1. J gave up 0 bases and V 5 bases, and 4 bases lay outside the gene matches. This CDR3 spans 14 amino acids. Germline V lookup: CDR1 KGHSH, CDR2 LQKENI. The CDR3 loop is CASSTGTASYEQYF. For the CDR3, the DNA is TGTGCCAGCTCAACCGGGACAGCCTCCTACGAGCAGTACTTC.

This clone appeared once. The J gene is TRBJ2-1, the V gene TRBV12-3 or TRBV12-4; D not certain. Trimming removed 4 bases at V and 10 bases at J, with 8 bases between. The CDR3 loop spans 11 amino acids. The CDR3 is CASSSRWEQFF. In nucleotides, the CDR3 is TGTGCCAGCAGTTCCCGGTGGGAGCAGTTCTTC.

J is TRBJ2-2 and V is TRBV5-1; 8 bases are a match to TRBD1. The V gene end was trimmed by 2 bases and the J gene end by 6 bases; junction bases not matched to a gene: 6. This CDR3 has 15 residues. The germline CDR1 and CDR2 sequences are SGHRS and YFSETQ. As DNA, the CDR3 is TGCGCCAGCAGCTTACCTCAGGGGGCAGCCGGGGAGCTGTTTTTT. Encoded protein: CASSLPQGAAGELFF.

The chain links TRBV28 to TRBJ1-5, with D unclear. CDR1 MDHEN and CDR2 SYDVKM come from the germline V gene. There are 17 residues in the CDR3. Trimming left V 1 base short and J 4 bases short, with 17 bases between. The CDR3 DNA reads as TGTGCCAGCAGTTTATTTGGAGGGATACGGCTGAATCAGCCCCAGCATTTT. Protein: CASSLFGGIRLNQPQHF.

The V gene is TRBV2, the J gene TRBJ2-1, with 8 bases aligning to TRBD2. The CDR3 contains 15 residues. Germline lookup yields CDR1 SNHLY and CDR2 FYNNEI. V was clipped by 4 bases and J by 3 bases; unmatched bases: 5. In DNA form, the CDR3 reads TGTGCCAGCAGTGGGACTAGCTTGGTCTACAATGAGCAGTTCTTC. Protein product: CASSGTSLVYNEQFF. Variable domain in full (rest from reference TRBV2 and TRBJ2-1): EPEVTQTPSHQVTQMGQEVILRCVPISNHLYFYWYRQILGQKVEFLVSFYNNEISEKSEIFDDQFSVERPDGSNFTLKIRSTKLEDSAMYFCASSGTSLVYNEQFFGPGTRLTVL.

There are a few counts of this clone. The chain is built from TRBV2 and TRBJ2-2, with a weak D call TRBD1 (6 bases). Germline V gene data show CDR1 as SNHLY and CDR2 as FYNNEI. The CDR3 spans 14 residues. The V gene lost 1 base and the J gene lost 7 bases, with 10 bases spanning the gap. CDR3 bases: TGTGCCAGCAGTGAAGGGACAGTGTTCGGGGAGCTGTTTTTT. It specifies CASSEGTVFGELFF.